This T cell receptor beta chain originates from a study of blood T cell repertoires in COVID-19. Study summary: Material from acute and convalescent COVID-19 was sourced from the United States, Italy and Spain. Sources were T cells, B-cell-depleted T cells, or PBMCs; the material itself was cDNA or gDNA.

Followed over time, Seattle patients had been enrolled while infection was active. In the original processing: Scientists estimated how many nucleated cells there were by amplifying reference gene primers. Here immunoSEQ multiplex PCR was the method, and the copy in TCRdb shows in-frame clones only, minus some. V and J calls and clone size are those listed in that table; D and trimming were worked out from the DNA. Of about 220,000 clones listed, around four fifths are singletons. This sequence originates from a woman in her 70s with COVID-19, enrolled during active disease. Material: peripheral blood.

For the CDR3, the DNA is TGTGCCAGCAGCTTGGCCGGACTCGGGGGCTACACCTTC. Amino acids: CASSLAGLGGYTF. The chain has TRBV5-8 and TRBJ1-2; no clear D gene. CDR1 and CDR2 from the germline V gene are SGHTS and YDEGEE. The V and J ends lost 0 bases and 8 bases respectively, with 11 bases between them. The CDR3 is 13 residues long.